Sequencing of this T cell receptor beta chain was carried out in a study of cytomegalovirus exposure and HLA in healthy donors. Study-level information: Earlier, 110 million or so unique TCR beta sequences were recovered from roughly 200 million T cells by an analysis. Study observations and caveats: A later analysis linked a missense DCLRE1C variant to TCR beta V- and J-gene trimming. Analysis performed later found roughly 18,000 TCR beta sequences associated with HLA alleles at 0.05 false discovery rate. Earlier findings revealed that most TCR beta V segments proved productive either about 87% or about 30% of the time.

Of note for this clone: Its matching antigen is unknown.

This CDR3 comprises 17 residues. The germline gives CDR1 SGHAT, CDR2 FQNNGV. V dropped 4 bases and J dropped 0; count of bases not matched to a gene: 8. Researchers ran the PCR with 60 Vbeta and 13 Jbeta primers. The assay was immunoSEQ multiplex PCR, and TCRdb's table has in-frame clones only and misses some. The sample consists of about 160,000 clones, about 81% of them appearing once. This receptor was obtained from a woman aged 18 to 35 in good health and CMV-seronegative. Material for sequencing was PBMCs. The chain joins TRBV11-2 to TRBJ1-4; TRBD1 matches 7 bases. The CDR3 DNA follows: TGTGCCAGCAGCTCCACAGGGGCCCTCACAACTAATGAAAAACTGTTTTTT. It encodes CASSSTGALTTNEKLFF.